This TCR beta chain came from a study of breast tumors, draining lymph nodes, adjacent tissues. MiXCR was run by TCRdb on the multiplex PCR reads, yielding one entry per CDR3 protein. Found here are 30,000 to 35,000 distinct CDR3 sequences, 60% to 80% of them singletons; the top ten hold 18%. This CDR3 region has 15 residues. Germline lookup yields CDR1 SQVTM and CDR2 ANQGSEA. After removal of 6 bases from V and 6 bases from J, the junction contained 11 bases not matched to a gene. The chain uses TRBV29-1 and TRBJ2-7; 13 nucleotides line up with TRBD2. The clonotype comes from a female donor with breast cancer. Some clones in this sample may be carry-over from other donors' samples. Sequencing was performed on breast tumor tissue. In DNA, the CDR3 is TGCAGCGTCTTGGGAGGGACTAGCGGGAAGGGCGAGCAGTACTTC. It yields the protein CSVLGGTSGKGEQYF.